This is a list of T cell receptor beta chains from one sample in a study of naive and memory T cell subsets. MiXCR, applied by TCRdb to the UMI-ligation and nested PCR reads, yields one record per CDR3 protein. The table has 25,000 to 40,000 distinct CDR3 sequences, less than 20% seen once. Specimen: effector memory CD4+ T cells from blood. The receptors were sampled from a human donor in good health. Both conserved end residues are part of each CDR3. The order of the fields is V gene, clone size, CDR3 protein. The size field is filled for only some rows; it gives once, few, many or a size class.

V: TRBV6-6
size: -
CDR3: CASSYSIGQDHEQFF

V: TRBV6-5
size: -
CDR3: CASTQTGTGRSEQYF

V: TRBV28
size: medium-sized
CDR3: CASSFGTLETQYF

V: TRBV6-6
size: few
CDR3: CASSPRSEGTQYF

V: TRBV29-1
size: many
CDR3: CSGARLARPDTQYF

V: TRBV29-1
size: medium-sized
CDR3: CSGRSPASSEQYF

V: TRBV7-2
size: -
CDR3: CASSTYSGGDTDTQYF

V: TRBV7-2
size: -
CDR3: CASSPRGRVQFF

V: TRBV7-9
size: many
CDR3: CASSLGWGEKLFF

V: TRBV29-1
size: -
CDR3: CSVVRWNQETQYF

V: TRBV28
size: few
CDR3: CASSLRGFQPQHF

V: TRBV6-5
size: many
CDR3: CASSYGDTQYF

V: TRBV20-1
size: few
CDR3: CSANSGQGIQETQYF